This T cell receptor beta chain came from a study of T cell repertoires in cytomegalovirus infection. Overall study context: An indication of both CMV infection and matching HLA type came from public TCR beta signatures.

TCRdb redid the calling of the reads with MiXCR, one entry per CDR3 protein. Here the sample spans 200,000 to 300,000 distinct CDR3 sequences, approximately 9% being singletons. Study observations and caveats: The ex vivo response was dominated by HLA-C-restricted CMV-specific TCR beta clonotypes. Identification of carriers of CMV plus the relevant HLA was achieved through cumulative public TCR beta family frequency.

This clonotype was detected many times. As yet, its antigen is unknown. The sequencing input was PBMCs. The TCR sequence derives from a human donor in good health (CMV status not recorded). Some clones in this sample may be carry-over from other donors' samples.

For the CDR3, the DNA is TGTGCCAGTAGTACACAGGGGCGCCCGAGTCCCCAGCATTTT. Amino acids: CASSTQGRPSPQHF. The rearrangement uses TRBV19 and TRBJ1-5, with 7 bases lining up with TRBD1. Germline trimming cut 4 bases from V and 10 bases from J; bases unmatched to any gene: 10. CDR1 LNHDA and CDR2 SQIVND come from the germline V gene (reference sequence). The CDR3 runs 14 residues.